This T cell receptor beta chain is from a study of blood T cells in healthy people across ages. Study results and limitations: As naive T cell percentage varied, TCR beta diversity correlated strongly with it.

A J-beta primer mix and a sample-barcoded 5' primer were used in a second PCR of about 6 to 12 cycles. TCRdb redid the calling of the 5' RACE reads with MiXCR, one entry per CDR3 protein. The data hold 910,000 or so distinct CDR3 sequences, with roughly 50% observed a single time. The CDR3 spans 16 residues. Germline CDR1 is LNHNV and CDR2 is YYDKDF (reference sequence). Trimming cost V 1 base and J 0 bases; bases outside gene matches: 6. The sample providers were healthy Caucasian people from Russia, aged roughly 6 to 95. Of note for this clonotype: Its target is unknown.

The sequencing input was blood. The sequence was obtained from a woman aged 60 to 75 in good health. The chain carries TRBV15 and TRBJ2-7; 7 nucleotides line up with TRBD1. This CDR3 reads CATSRGSGTVSYEQYF. CDR3 in DNA: TGTGCCACCAGCAGAGGGTCCGGGACAGTCTCCTACGAGCAGTACTTC.